This section outlines one T cell receptor (beta chain) sequence together with its context. The CDR3 is 14 amino acids. The germline gives CDR1 DFQATT, CDR2 SNEGSKA (reference sequence). Trimming left V 3 bases short and J 0 bases short, with 9 bases between. Amplification targeted TCR beta CDR3 regions from RNA transcripts. First-round RT-PCR with HTBI primers amplified the TCR CDR3 region. TCRdb re-called the multiplex PCR reads with MiXCR, one entry per CDR3 protein. Of about 560,000 distinct CDR3 sequences in the sample, under 60% are singletons; the top ten hold about 7.8%. Exclusion followed for patients with uncontrolled infection, other autoimmune disease, pregnancy or lactation. These data belong to a study of T cells in Graves' hyperthyroidism and ophthalmopathy.

The V and J genes are TRBV20-1 and TRBJ1-3; D is unclear. The clonotype comes from a woman under 30 with Graves' hyperthyroidism. What was sequenced was peripheral blood or thyroid tissue (not recorded which). CDR3 DNA sequence: TGCAGTGCTAGTAAGGCCAGCTCTGGAAACACCATATATTTT. Translated: CSASKASSGNTIYF.